What follows are 22 T cell receptor beta chains derived from one specimen sequenced in a study of shared clonotypes between healthy human individuals. TCRdb's table, derived via immunoSEQ multiplex PCR, lists solely in-frame clones and lacks some. The repertoire holds some 1,900,000 clones, with approximately 94% as singletons. Terminally differentiated effector memory CD45RA+ cells were excluded from the naive CD8 cells, which were CD45RO-negative and positively selected for CCR7. Sequenced material: naive CD8+ T cells sorted from blood. The receptors here all came from a man between 18 and 29 years old in good health.

V and J are TRBV11-2 and TRBJ2-7; D remains ambiguous. Germline assignment: CDR1 SGHAT and CDR2 FQNNGV. Trimming pared 1 base from V and 2 bases from J, leaving 9 bases between. The CDR3 runs to 14 residues. CDR3 loop: CASSLGLSTYEQYF. Written as DNA, the CDR3 is TGTGCCAGCAGCTTAGGACTTTCCACCTACGAGCAGTACTTC.

This clone was seen more than once but under ten times. The gene calls are TRBV30 and TRBJ1-2; no firm D call. The CDR3 extends over 15 amino acids. Deletions cut 3 bases from V and 0 bases from J, with 14 bases between. The germline V gene has CDR1 GTSNPN and CDR2 SVGIG (reference sequence). The DNA of the CDR3 is TGTGCCTGGAGCGCGTATAGGGATTCTAACTATGGCTACACCTTC. Its protein product is CAWSAYRDSNYGYTF. Using reference TRBV30 and TRBJ1-2 for the parts outside the CDR3, the full variable domain is SQTIHQWPATLVQPVGSPLSLECTVEGTSNPNLYWYRQAAGRGLQLLFYSVGIGQISSEVPQNLSASRPQDRQFILSSKKLLLSDSGFYLCAWSAYRDSNYGYTFGSGTRLTVV.

This clone was recorded only once. The V and J genes are TRBV6-1 and TRBJ2-7; no clear D. This CDR3 has 14 residues. Deletions cut 6 bases from V and 0 bases from J, with 12 bases between. CDR1 MNHNS and CDR2 SASEGT come from the germline V gene. The CDR3 coding sequence is TGTGCCAGCAGAGGGTCCTCGAGCTCCTACGAGCAGTACTTC. This sequence encodes CASRGSSSSYEQYF.

The chain has TRBV6-5 and TRBJ2-5; D unresolved. V dropped 6 bases and J dropped 4 bases, with 12 bases sitting between them. This CDR3 is built from 13 residues. Germline V gene data show CDR1 as MNHEY and CDR2 as SVGAGI. CDR3 region: CASSLGSGETQYF. In DNA form, the CDR3 reads TGTGCCAGCAGCCTAGGGTCGGGAGAGACCCAGTACTTC.

The chain is built from TRBV4-3 and TRBJ2-3; D is perhaps TRBD1 or TRBD2 (5 bases each). The CDR3 totals 18 residues. In germline, CDR1 is LGHNA, CDR2 YSLEER. V was trimmed by 3 bases and J by 2 bases, leaving 21 bases between them. CDR3 region: CASSQDHVGEGDTDTQYF. CDR3 bases: TGCGCCAGCAGCCAGGACCACGTGGGGGAAGGGGACACAGATACGCAGTATTTT.

The J gene is TRBJ2-3, the V gene TRBV13; 8 nucleotides agree with TRBD2. Germline CDR1 is PRHDT and CDR2 is FYEKMQ (reference sequence). CDR3 length: 14 amino acids. J lost 1 base, V lost 5 bases, and 2 bases had no gene match. The chain's CDR3 is CASSGTSGTDTQYF. CDR3 nucleotide sequence: TGTGCCAGCAGCGGGACTAGTGGCACAGATACGCAGTATTTT. The whole variable domain, remainder taken from reference TRBV13 and TRBJ2-3, is AAGVIQSPRHLIKEKRETATLKCYPIPRHDTVYWYQQGPGQDPQFLISFYEKMQSDKGSIPDRFSAQQFSDYHSELNMSSLELGDSALYFCASSGTSGTDTQYFGPGTRLTVL.

Concerning this clone: The sample carries other DNA sequences with the same CDR3. The chain has TRBV7-9 and TRBJ2-7; D may be TRBD1 (6 bases). The CDR3 is 12 amino acids. With 5 bases removed from V and 3 bases from J, the gap between germline ends came to 8 bases. The germline CDR1 and CDR2 sequences are SEHNR and FQNEAQ (reference sequence). The CDR3 coding sequence is TGTGCCAGCAGCAGAGGGGGCTACGAGCAGTACTTC. Amino acids: CASSRGGYEQYF.

The chain has TRBV27 and TRBJ2-7; D might be TRBD1 or TRBD2, each matching 6 bases. With 6 bases removed from V and 2 bases from J, the gap between germline ends came to 14 bases. The CDR3 totals 14 residues. Germline V lookup: CDR1 MNHEY, CDR2 SMNVEV (reference sequence). In DNA form, the CDR3 reads TGTGCCAGCAGGCCTAGGGGGGCGACCTACGAGCAGTACTTC. Protein product: CASRPRGATYEQYF.

Here the CDR3 reads CASRGGHDRSYEQYF. For the CDR3, the DNA is TGTGCCAGCAGGGGGGGACACGATCGCTCCTACGAGCAGTACTTC. The rearrangement joins TRBV27 to TRBJ2-7, with D perhaps given as TRBD1 or TRBD2 (6 bases each). The CDR3 loop spans 15 amino acids. The germline V gene encodes CDR1 MNHEY and CDR2 SMNVEV (reference sequence). Trimming stripped 6 bases from V and 0 bases from J, with 15 bases between.

The chain uses TRBV6-5 and TRBJ2-5, with 10 bases matching TRBD1. V lost 5 bases and J lost 5; bases outside the gene matches: 5. This CDR3 contains 14 residues. From germline, CDR1 is MNHEY and CDR2 SVGAGI. CDR3 DNA sequence: TGTGCCAGCAGTGGGACAGGGGAGGGGGAGACCCAGTACTTC. Protein product: CASSGTGEGETQYF.

V gene TRBV21-1 combines with J gene TRBJ2-1; whether TRBD2, the table's D call, matches the DNA was not checked. TRBV21-1 is shown as a pseudogene. CDR3 length: 14 amino acids. CDR3 loop: CASSPPGGHNEQFF. The CDR3 DNA is TGTGCCAGCAGCCCCCCAGGAGGGCATAATGAGCAGTTCTTC.

This rearrangement joins TRBV7-9 to TRBJ2-3; TRBD1 agrees at 9 bases. Germline-derived CDR1 and CDR2 are SEHNR and FQNEAQ (reference sequence). This CDR3 has 15 amino acids. J gave up 4 bases and V 7 bases, and 9 bases lay outside the gene matches. In DNA, the CDR3 is TGTGCCAGCACCGATCGGACAGGGGTAGCAGATACGCAGTATTTT. It yields the protein CASTDRTGVADTQYF.

The V gene is TRBV10-3, the J gene TRBJ2-3; a possible D gene is TRBD2 (6 bases). From germline, CDR1 is ENHRY and CDR2 SYGVKD. V was trimmed by 4 bases and J by 3 bases, leaving 14 bases between them. CDR3 length equals 15 residues. The CDR3 DNA is TGTGCCATCAGTGCCGGGACTTCCTGGACAGATACGCAGTATTTT. Translating gives CAISAGTSWTDTQYF.

The chain employs TRBV2 and TRBJ2-3, with a tentative D call TRBD1 (6 bases). Per germline, CDR1 SNHLY and CDR2 FYNNEI. Trimming took off 5 bases at V and 2 bases at J, with 11 bases between the two ends. This CDR3 is 14 amino acids long. The CDR3 bases are TGTGCCAGCAGTAGACAGGCTGTCACAGATACGCAGTATTTT. Protein sequence: CASSRQAVTDTQYF. Based on the CDR3 plus reference TRBV2 and TRBJ2-3, the full variable domain is EPEVTQTPSHQVTQMGQEVILRCVPISNHLYFYWYRQILGQKVEFLVSFYNNEISEKSEIFDDQFSVERPDGSNFTLKIRSTKLEDSAMYFCASSRQAVTDTQYFGPGTRLTVL.

This chain uses TRBV7-2 with TRBJ2-1, with unresolved D. Between the trimmed V and J ends, which lost 5 bases and 0 bases, there was a span of 14 bases. The germline V gene encodes CDR1 SGHTA and CDR2 FQGNSA. This CDR3 has 16 residues. CDR3 loop: CASSISPVSSYNEQFF. The CDR3 DNA follows: TGTGCCAGCAGCATTTCCCCGGTGAGCTCCTACAATGAGCAGTTCTTC.

Concerning this clone itself: The junction shows a germline mismatch at one end, possibly a read error. The chain employs TRBV2 and TRBJ2-4; D ambiguous. CDR1 is SNHLY and CDR2 is FYNNEI in the germline V gene. The CDR3 spans 10 residues. CDR3 in amino acids: CASSPPDRHF. The DNA for the CDR3 is TGTGCCAGCAGCCCCCCGGACCGTCACTTC.

The chain couples TRBV11-2 to TRBJ2-5; 12 positions agree with TRBD1. CDR1 and CDR2 from the germline V gene are SGHAT and FQNNGV. Germline trimming cut 5 bases from V and 5 bases from J; bases unmatched to any gene: 6. This CDR3 has 15 residues. The CDR3, as DNA: TGTGCCAGCAGCCCCGGGACAGGGGGCGGTGAGACCCAGTACTTC. Protein product: CASSPGTGGGETQYF.

The chain couples TRBV27 to TRBJ1-2; D is undetermined. This CDR3 comprises 11 residues. Between the trimmed V and J ends, which lost 3 bases and 1 base, there was a span of 0 bases. Germline CDR1 and CDR2: MNHEY and SMNVEV (reference sequence). This CDR3 is CASSFNYGYTF. CDR3 nucleotide sequence: TGTGCCAGCAGTTTTAACTATGGCTACACCTTC.

Only one count was recorded for this clone. In DNA, the CDR3 is TGCAGCGTTGAATCCGTGACAGGGCCAACGGGGACTGAAGCTTTCTTT. Amino acid sequence: CSVESVTGPTGTEAFF. The rearrangement links TRBV29-1 to TRBJ1-1, with 7 nucleotides matching TRBD1. Germline assignment: CDR1 SQVTM and CDR2 ANQGSEA. Trimming took 2 bases from V and 5 from J; bases not matched to a gene: 14. This CDR3 region has 16 residues.

The CDR3 is CASGLVGRGVGNQPQHF. The CDR3 nucleotides are TGTGCTAGTGGTTTGGTAGGTAGGGGGGTTGGCAATCAGCCCCAGCATTTT. The chain couples TRBV12-5 to TRBJ1-5; a possible D gene is TRBD1 (6 bases). The V end lost 0 bases, the J end lost 2 bases, and 14 bases lay between the germline ends. The CDR3 is 17 residues long. The germline V gene encodes CDR1 LGHNT and CDR2 FRNRAP.

The rearrangement links TRBV9 to TRBJ2-2; 10 bases align to TRBD2. V gave up 4 bases and J gave up 2 bases; unmatched junction bases: 5. Germline-derived CDR1 and CDR2 are SGDLS and YYNGEE. This CDR3 is 16 amino acids long. The CDR3 spells CASSLVAGGNTGELFF. As DNA, the CDR3 is TGTGCCAGCAGCCTGGTAGCGGGGGGTAACACCGGGGAGCTGTTTTTT.

Regarding this clone: The sample carries other DNA sequences with the same CDR3. V is TRBV7-9 and J is TRBJ2-3; D uncertain. The CDR3 covers 12 residues. Germline values: CDR1 SEHNR, CDR2 FQNEAQ (reference sequence). Trimming pared 3 bases from V and 6 bases from J, leaving 7 bases between. This CDR3 reads CASSLVMDTQYF. DNA of the CDR3: TGTGCCAGCAGCTTGGTCATGGATACGCAGTATTTT.